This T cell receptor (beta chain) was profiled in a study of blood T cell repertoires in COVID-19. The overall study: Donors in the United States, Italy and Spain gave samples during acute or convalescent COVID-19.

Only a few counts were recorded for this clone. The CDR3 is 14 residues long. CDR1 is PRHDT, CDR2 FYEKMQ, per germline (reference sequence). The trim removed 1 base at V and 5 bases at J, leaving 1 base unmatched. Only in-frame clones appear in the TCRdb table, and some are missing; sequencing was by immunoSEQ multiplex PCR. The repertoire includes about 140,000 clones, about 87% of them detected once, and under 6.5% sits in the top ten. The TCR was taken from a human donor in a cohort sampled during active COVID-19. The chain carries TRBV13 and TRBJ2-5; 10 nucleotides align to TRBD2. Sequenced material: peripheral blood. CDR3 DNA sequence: TGTGCCAGCAGCTTAGCACTAGCGGGGGAGACCCAGTACTTC. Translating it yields CASSLALAGETQYF.